This T cell receptor (beta chain) was identified during a study of shared clonotypes between healthy human individuals. Findings of the study overall: Sorted-subset samples were not fully sequenced, rarefaction indicated.

The CDR3 sequence is 17 residues long. This clone occurred a few times. Its antigen is currently unknown. Deep was the level at which the assay was run. TCRdb's table, derived via immunoSEQ multiplex PCR, lists solely in-frame clones and lacks some. The table includes millions of clones, around 95% detected once. The sample consisted of naive CD4+ T cells sorted from blood. Indicated subset: CD45RA+ positively selected. The rearrangement uses TRBV21-1 and TRBJ1-5; the D segment call TRBD1 is taken from the table without a DNA check. TRBV21-1 is given as a pseudogene. The clonotype originates from a young man in good health. This chain's CDR3 is CASSKSGRGQTYQPQHF. The CDR3 bases are TGTGCCAGCAGCAAATCCGGCCGGGGACAGACGTATCAGCCCCAGCATTTT.